This T cell receptor (beta chain) was retrieved from a study of T cells after somatic rescue of genetic block (dated by TCRdb to about 2020). With regard to the full study: The study assessed how robust, over the long term, a T-cell system was when the system had developed through somatic rescue of a genetic block in T-cell development.

Unmatched junction bases come to 6, with V trimmed by 3 bases and J by 2 bases. The CDR1 and CDR2 encoded by the germline V gene (reference sequence) are LNHDA and SQIVND. The CDR3 runs 17 amino acids, cysteine and phenylalanine included. Only the CDR3 region is kept as DNA, spanning 51 bases read in frame from base 1. Note on this clone: No antigen is known for it. It has no much larger one-base neighbor in the sample; base qualities were not kept.

The method behind the library was the immunoSEQ multiplex PCR assay. TCRdb provides this immuneACCESS table in a form limited to in-frame rearrangements. Some clones are lacking; in checked studies, under half of them reflect an unresolved V gene, and why the rest are absent is not known. A total of 12,000 or so clones appear in this sample, about two thirds of them only once. Over 9.5% of the sample rests with the top ten. The chain uses TRBV19 and TRBJ2-6; 8 central bases correspond to TRBD1. This receptor was obtained from a boy aged 5-17 years. The source material was peripheral blood mononuclear cells (PBMCs). The bases read TGTGCCAGTAGTATCAGGCAGGGGGCAACTGGGGCCAACGTCCTGACTTTC. Translated, this gives CASSIRQGATGANVLTF.